One and the same sample provided the 25 T cell receptor beta chains below, sequenced in a study of CD8+ T cells in alopecia areata. RNA, once extracted, was reverse transcribed into cDNA for use as the sequencing template. Method: immunoSEQ multiplex PCR; TCRdb's copy keeps in-frame clones and lacks some. The repertoire consists of some 210,000 clones, with approximately 65% occurring once and the leading ten covering 1% to 1.5%. Treatment meaning: oral pan-JAK inhibitor, 5-10 mg twice daily. The sequenced sample was CD4+ T cells sorted from blood, obtained at approximately week 42, from a patient treated with tofacitinib. The receptors were gathered from a human donor with alopecia areata.

The chain uses TRBV9 and TRBJ2-5, with 8 bases that match TRBD2. Per the germline V gene, CDR1 is SGDLS and CDR2 is YYNGEE. This CDR3 contains 16 residues. V trimming: 2 bases; J trimming: 5 bases; junction bases outside the gene matches: 11. Here the CDR3 reads CASSVGVAGRGETQYF. The DNA for the CDR3 is TGTGCCAGCAGCGTGGGGGTAGCGGGGCGAGGGGAGACCCAGTACTTC.

The CDR3 DNA follows: TGCGCCAGCAGCCAATGGCCGACTTTTGGGGTGAACACTGAAGCTTTCTTT. Translating it yields CASSQWPTFGVNTEAFF. The chain carries TRBV4-3 and TRBJ1-1; unclear D gene. The V gene's germline CDR1 is LGHNA and CDR2 YSLEER. V was clipped by 2 bases and J by 0 bases, with 16 bases between them. The CDR3 consists of 17 residues.

The V call is TRBV30, the J call TRBJ1-1, with 7 positions matching TRBD1. Germline V CDR1 and CDR2: GTSNPN, SVGIG (reference sequence). The CDR3 is made up of 15 amino acids. After removal of 4 bases from V and 3 bases from J, the junction contained 11 bases not matched to a gene. The CDR3 DNA reads as TGTGCCTGGATGGGCGCAGGACAGGCGTACACTGAAGCTTTCTTT. It encodes CAWMGAGQAYTEAFF.

This clone has just one count. The chain couples TRBV27 to TRBJ2-6, with TRBD1 matching 12 bases. V dropped 4 bases and J dropped 4; count of bases not matched to a gene: 8. The germline V gene has CDR1 MNHEY and CDR2 SMNVEV (reference sequence). The length of the CDR3 is 18 residues. This CDR3 reads CASSSRDRGLLGANVLTF. CDR3 nucleotide sequence: TGTGCCAGCAGTTCCCGGGACAGGGGGCTCTTGGGGGCCAACGTCCTGACTTTC.

Regarding this clone: This sample also contains other DNA sequences that code for the same CDR3. J is TRBJ1-5 and V is TRBV7-2; D is undetermined. The CDR3 has 13 residues. Germline V gene lookup returns CDR1 SGHTA and CDR2 FQGNSA. V was cut by 6 bases and J by 2 bases, with 8 bases left in between. The CDR3 region has the DNA TGTGCCAGCAGTGTCCGGGGCAATCAGCCCCAGCATTTT. Translating it yields CASSVRGNQPQHF.

The chain is built from TRBV4-3 and TRBJ1-2; 11 nucleotides line up with TRBD1. This CDR3 contains 15 residues. The germline gives CDR1 LGHNA, CDR2 YSLEER. Trimming took 0 bases from V and 4 from J; bases not matched to a gene: 1. DNA for the CDR3: TGCGCCAGCAGCCAAGAAGGACAGGGGGCCTATGGCTACACCTTC. It yields the protein CASSQEGQGAYGYTF.

The chain combines TRBV7-2 with TRBJ2-7; 9 nucleotides match TRBD1. Germline V lookup: CDR1 SGHTA, CDR2 FQGNSA. The length of the CDR3 is 14 residues. Trimming took 5 bases from V and 2 from J; bases not matched to a gene: 4. The CDR3 bases are TGTGCCAGCAGCATCGACAGGGGGGCCTACGAGCAGTACTTC. Its translation: CASSIDRGAYEQYF. Complete variable domain (other parts from reference TRBV7-2 and TRBJ2-7): GAGVSQSPSNKVTEKGKDVELRCDPISGHTALYWYRQSLGQGLEFLIYFQGNSAPDKSGLPSDRFSAERTGGSVSTLTIQRTQQEDSAVYLCASSIDRGAYEQYFGPGTRLTVT.

V usage is TRBV7-9 and J usage is TRBJ2-1; D may be TRBD1 or TRBD2 (5 bases each). Looked up from germline, CDR1 is SEHNR and CDR2 is FQNEAQ (reference sequence). The CDR3 spans 14 residues. The V and J ends lost 3 bases and 5 bases respectively, with 11 bases between them. The CDR3 spells CASSLRRGHNEQFF. The CDR3 DNA reads TGTGCCAGCAGCTTGAGACGGGGCCACAATGAGCAGTTCTTC.

This clone was detected only once. The rearrangement uses TRBV5-6 and TRBJ1-6; D possibly corresponds to TRBD1 (6 bases). The V gene lost 5 bases and the J gene lost 7 bases, with 10 bases spanning the gap. In germline, CDR1 is SGHDT, CDR2 YYEEEE. The CDR3 is 13 residues long. The CDR3 protein is CASRQTGNSPLHF. CDR3 coding DNA: TGTGCCAGCAGACAAACAGGGAATTCACCCCTCCACTTT.

The chain links TRBV5-1 to TRBJ2-1; perhaps D is TRBD1 or TRBD2 (5 bases each). CDR3 length: 12 residues. Germline values: CDR1 SGHRS, CDR2 YFSETQ. Trimming took 5 bases from V and 9 from J, leaving 12 bases between them. The CDR3 loop reads CASRDSGTEQFF. DNA for the CDR3: TGCGCCAGCAGGGATTCAGGGACTGAGCAGTTCTTC.

This clone occurred once. DNA for the CDR3: TGTGCCAGCAGCCTCCCGGGCAGGGGGCGAAAGAAGACCCAGTACTTC. Translating it yields CASSLPGRGRKKTQYF. The J gene is TRBJ2-5, the V gene TRBV11-2; 8 nucleotides line up with TRBD1. This CDR3 has 16 residues. The V gene end was trimmed by 5 bases and the J gene end by 6 bases; junction bases not matched to a gene: 14. In germline, CDR1 is SGHAT, CDR2 FQNNGV.

The rearrangement links TRBV30 to TRBJ2-1; TRBD1 aligns across 7 bases. CDR1 is GTSNPN, CDR2 SVGIG, per germline (reference sequence). Trimming took 3 bases from V and 3 from J; bases not matched to a gene: 8. This CDR3 region has 15 residues. The CDR3 nucleotides are TGTGCCTGGAGCCTGGGACAGCTCCTCTACAATGAGCAGTTCTTC. Its translation: CAWSLGQLLYNEQFF.

V gene TRBV4-1 combines with J gene TRBJ2-5, with D unresolved. Germline CDR1 MGHRA, CDR2 YSYEKL. V was clipped by 4 bases and J by 6 bases, with 21 bases between them. The CDR3 consists of 16 residues. The CDR3 sequence: CASSPTHPDAPQTQYF. CDR3 nucleotides: TGCGCCAGCAGCCCAACCCACCCGGACGCCCCCCAGACCCAGTACTTC.

The genes are TRBV27 and TRBJ2-1; 9 bases are a match to TRBD2. This CDR3 region has 17 residues. Germline loops: CDR1 MNHEY, CDR2 SMNVEV (reference sequence). V was clipped by 6 bases and J by 7 bases; unmatched bases: 16. This chain's CDR3 is CASSPLLRGGAGNEQFF. The DNA of the CDR3 is TGTGCCAGCAGCCCTTTACTTCGCGGGGGGGCTGGAAATGAGCAGTTCTTC.

The chain combines TRBV9 with TRBJ1-1, with unresolved D. V lost 0 bases, J lost 1 base, and 13 bases lay in between. Germline CDR1 is SGDLS and CDR2 is YYNGEE. The CDR3 loop spans 16 amino acids. The CDR3 nucleotides are TGTGCCAGCAGCGTAGTAATCCCCCCGGGGAACACTGAAGCTTTCTTT. This encodes CASSVVIPPGNTEAFF.

This clone appeared a few times. The rearrangement links TRBV9 to TRBJ2-5, with D tentatively TRBD1 or TRBD2 (5 bases each). The CDR3 covers 16 residues. Trimming removed 0 bases from V and 1 base from J, with 13 bases in between. Germline loops: CDR1 SGDLS, CDR2 YYNGEE. CDR3 DNA: TGTGCCAGCAGCGTAGAGTCAGGGACCTTCCAAGAGACCCAGTACTTC. Its translation is CASSVESGTFQETQYF.

The rearrangement uses TRBV9 and TRBJ2-2, with 8 bases lining up with TRBD1. The CDR3 has 15 amino acids. Trimming removed 4 bases from V and 0 bases from J; junction bases left unmatched: 2. Germline lookup yields CDR1 SGDLS and CDR2 YYNGEE. This chain's CDR3 is CASSSGQANTGELFF. The CDR3 DNA sequence: TGTGCCAGCAGCTCGGGACAGGCGAACACCGGGGAGCTGTTTTTT.

The chain couples TRBV29-1 to TRBJ1-4; D call uncertain. CDR3 length equals 10 residues. Germline V gene sequence: CDR1 SQVTM, CDR2 ANQGSEA. This chain's CDR3 is CARESEKLFF. CDR3 bases: TGCGCAAGGGAATCTGAAAAACTGTTTTTT.

The rearrangement joins TRBV30 to TRBJ2-2; weak D call: TRBD1 (6 bases). The CDR3 runs to 13 residues. Trimming stripped 4 bases from V and 6 bases from J, with 12 bases between. CDR1 is GTSNPN and CDR2 is SVGIG in the germline V gene (reference sequence). In DNA form, the CDR3 reads TGTGCCTGGAATATACAGGGCGCCGGGGAGCTGTTTTTT. Protein: CAWNIQGAGELFF. Based on the CDR3 plus reference TRBV30 and TRBJ2-2, the full variable domain is SQTIHQWPATLVQPVGSPLSLECTVEGTSNPNLYWYRQAAGRGLQLLFYSVGIGQISSEVPQNLSASRPQDRQFILSSKKLLLSDSGFYLCAWNIQGAGELFFGEGSRLTVL.

The rearrangement uses TRBV10-3 and TRBJ2-6, with D possibly matching TRBD1 (6 bases). Germline V gene sequence: CDR1 ENHRY, CDR2 SYGVKD. V lost 4 bases and J lost 4, with 14 bases in between. The CDR3 is 16 amino acids. CDR3 in DNA: TGTGCCATCAGTGTAACAGGGTCGGAAGGGGCCAACGTCCTGACTTTC. As protein: CAISVTGSEGANVLTF.

In this sample, this clone turned up once. V gene TRBV29-1 combines with J gene TRBJ2-5, with 7 bases lining up with TRBD1. The V gene's germline CDR1 is SQVTM and CDR2 ANQGSEA. With 5 bases clipped from V and 5 bases from J, the junction kept 11 bases outside the gene matches. The length of the CDR3 is 14 residues. The CDR3 is CSVQETGLGETQYF. The CDR3 DNA follows: TGCAGCGTTCAGGAGACAGGGTTGGGTGAGACCCAGTACTTC. The full variable domain, rest sourced from reference TRBV29-1 and TRBJ2-5, is SAVISQKPSRDICQRGTSLTIQCQVDSQVTMMFWYRQQPGQSLTLIATANQGSEATYESGFVIDKFPISRPNLTFSTLTVSNMSPEDSSIYLCSVQETGLGETQYFGPGTRLLVL.

The rearrangement uses TRBV2 and TRBJ2-3; D remains unclear. This CDR3 has 10 amino acids. The germline gives CDR1 SNHLY, CDR2 FYNNEI. With 4 bases removed from V and 7 bases from J, the gap between germline ends came to 3 bases. This CDR3 reads CASSANTQYF. CDR3 bases: TGTGCCAGCAGTGCAAATACGCAGTATTTT.

Comment on this clone: At one of its ends the junction is not consistent with the germline gene, which may arise from a read error. The chain couples TRBV6-5 to TRBJ2-7; 9 positions match TRBD1. CDR1 is MNHEY, CDR2 SVGAGI, per germline. The length of the CDR3 is 12 residues. CDR3 sequence (DNA): TGTGCCGCGTCCCCGGGGACAGGGCCATCCCTTTTC. Its protein product is CAASPGTGPSLF.

The J gene is TRBJ2-7, the V gene TRBV10-3, with TRBD1 identical over 10 bases. Germline-derived CDR1 and CDR2 are ENHRY and SYGVKD. J gave up 4 bases and V 4 bases, and 4 bases lay outside the gene matches. The CDR3 has 14 amino acids. CDR3 nucleotide sequence: TGTGCCATCAGTGGACAGGGGGCAGGATACGAGCAGTACTTC. This sequence encodes CAISGQGAGYEQYF.

The chain links TRBV5-6 to TRBJ1-2, with D perhaps matching TRBD1 (6 bases). Trimming removed 4 bases from V and 4 bases from J, with 17 bases in between. There are 15 residues in the CDR3. The germline gives CDR1 SGHDT, CDR2 YYEEEE. The CDR3 is CASSNGWGQPYGYTF. The CDR3 DNA is TGTGCCAGCAGCAACGGGTGGGGACAACCCTATGGCTACACCTTC.